This entry concerns a single T cell receptor (beta chain). Antigen: not known. TCRdb re-derived calls from the 5' RACE reads in MiXCR, one entry per CDR3 protein. Of some 440,000 distinct CDR3 sequences in the sample, more than 20% were seen once. These data belong to a study of identical twins. Study-level findings and limits: The models gave estimates that fell short of the out-of-frame TCR alpha sharing seen in monozygotic twins.

The CDR3 is made up of 15 amino acids. V lost 5 bases and J lost 3; bases outside the gene matches: 7. The sample was also reused in another study, on T cells expressing NK-cell markers.

The receptor's source is a young woman in good health. The sample comprised CD4+ T cells sorted from blood. This rearrangement joins TRBV12-3 or TRBV12-4 to TRBJ2-7; TRBD2 agrees at 10 bases. The CDR3 sequence is CASSLRTSGDYEQYF. CDR3 nucleotides: TGTGCCAGCAGTCTGAGGACTAGCGGTGACTACGAGCAGTACTTC.